This T cell receptor (beta chain) was sequenced in a study of blood T cells in healthy people across ages. Trimming took off 2 bases at V and 7 bases at J, with 24 bases between the two ends. This CDR3 is built from 18 residues. Germline CDR1 SGHTA, CDR2 FQGTGA. Alongside a J-beta primer mix, a sample-barcoded 5' primer served in a second PCR lasting roughly 6 to 11 cycles. The authors tagged each cDNA molecule using a template-switch adaptor with 12 random nucleotides. From each sample, at least 2.5 million paired-end reads containing CDR3 were obtained. TCRdb reprocessed the 5' RACE reads via MiXCR and lists one record per CDR3 protein. The repertoire holds 900,000 to 950,000 distinct CDR3 sequences, with just under 30% as singletons. This clonotype was observed a handful of times. This sample was shared with a second study, whose subject was T cells of mothers and their children.

The V and J genes are TRBV7-3 and TRBJ2-1; the D gene is possibly TRBD1 (5 bases). The sample comprised blood. This clonotype originated in a woman aged 40 to 50 in good health. The CDR3: CASSLPPGLGPTMNEQFF. CDR3 nucleotide sequence: TGTGCCAGCAGCTTACCTCCAGGGTTGGGGCCGACCATGAATGAGCAGTTCTTC.